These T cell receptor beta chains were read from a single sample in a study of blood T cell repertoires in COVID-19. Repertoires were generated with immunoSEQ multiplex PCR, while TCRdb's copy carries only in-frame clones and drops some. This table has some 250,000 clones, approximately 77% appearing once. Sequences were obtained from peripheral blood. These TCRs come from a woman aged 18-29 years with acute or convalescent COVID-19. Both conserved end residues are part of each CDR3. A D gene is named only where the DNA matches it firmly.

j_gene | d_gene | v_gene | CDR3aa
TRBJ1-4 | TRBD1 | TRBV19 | CASSSRGQDEKLFF
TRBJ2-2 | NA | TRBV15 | CATSTSTETGELFF
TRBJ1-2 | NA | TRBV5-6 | CASSSSQGRGYGYTF
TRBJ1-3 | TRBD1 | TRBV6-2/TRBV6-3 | CASSYGAGGSGNTIYF
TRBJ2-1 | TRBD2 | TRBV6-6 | CASSPTLAGVGGEQFF
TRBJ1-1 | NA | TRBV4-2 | CASSQAPGNTEAFF
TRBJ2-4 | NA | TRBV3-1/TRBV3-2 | CASSPPVGGSNIQYF
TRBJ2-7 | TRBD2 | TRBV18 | CASSPPLAGGEQYF
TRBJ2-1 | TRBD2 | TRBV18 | CASSPPQRELTYNEQFF
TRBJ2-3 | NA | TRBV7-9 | CASSFSSIWYF
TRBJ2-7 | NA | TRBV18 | CASSDYNYEQYF